The 3 T cell receptor beta chains given below trace back to one sample, sequenced in a study of OX40 agonist ivuxolimab in advanced cancers. Here immunoSEQ multiplex PCR was the method, and the copy in TCRdb shows in-frame clones only, minus some. Of over 75,000 clones listed, 75% to 95% are singletons. The specimen comprised CD4+ or CD8+ T cells sorted from blood, sampled in a trial of the OX40 agonist ivuxolimab. These receptors all stem from an adult with an advanced solid tumor such as melanoma, head and neck, liver or kidney cancer.

The V call is TRBV11-2, the J call TRBJ1-4; possible D gene TRBD1, 6 bases. Trimming left V 5 bases short and J 0 bases short, with 13 bases between. This CDR3 region has 16 residues. Germline CDR1 is SGHAT and CDR2 is FQNNGV. The CDR3 DNA is TGTGCCAGCAGCACGGGACACTATGCAACTAATGAAAAACTGTTTTTT. Translated: CASSTGHYATNEKLFF.

The chain recombines TRBV29-1 with TRBJ1-5; no clear D gene. V was clipped by 5 bases and J by 4 bases, with 12 bases between them. The CDR3 loop spans 13 amino acids. Germline V gene data show CDR1 as SQVTM and CDR2 as ANQGSEA. The CDR3 here is CSVQADPNQPQHF. The CDR3 DNA follows: TGCAGCGTTCAAGCAGACCCTAATCAGCCCCAGCATTTT.

V usage is TRBV4-1 and J usage is TRBJ2-7, with 9 nucleotides matching TRBD2. Germline CDR1 reads MGHRA; CDR2 reads YSYEKL. Trimming removed 0 bases from V and 7 bases from J; junction bases left unmatched: 7. The CDR3 runs to 15 residues. As DNA, the CDR3 is TGCGCCAGCAGCCAAGAAGGGGGACTAGCAGGGGAGCAGTACTTC. As protein: CASSQEGGLAGEQYF.